A selection of T cell receptor beta chains follows, all from one sample in a study of T cells in Graves' hyperthyroidism and ophthalmopathy. One entry per CDR3 protein results from TCRdb running MiXCR on the multiplex PCR reads. The sample lists about 400,000 distinct CDR3 sequences; about 15% were seen once. Sequencing was carried out using blood. These receptors all stem from a woman aged 60-75 years with Graves' ophthalmopathy. CDR3s include the opening cysteine and the closing phenylalanine or tryptophan. D genes are given only for firm matches. The listing skips clone size in some rows; elsewhere it reads once, few, many or a size class.

J gene: TRBJ2-1; clone size: many; D gene: TRBD2; V gene: TRBV2; CDR3 DNA: TGTGCCAGCAGTGTCCCGGGAGGGGTCTACAATGAGCAGTTCTTC; CDR3 protein: CASSVPGGVYNEQFF
J gene: TRBJ2-3; clone size: many; D gene: TRBD2; V gene: TRBV11-2; CDR3 DNA: TGTGCCAGCAGCTTAGTTTTCGGGGTCACTAGCGGGAGTAGCACAGATACGCAGTATTTT; CDR3 protein: CASSLVFGVTSGSSTDTQYF
J gene: TRBJ2-7; clone size: -; D gene: -; V gene: TRBV5-1; CDR3 DNA: TGCGCCAGCAGACTACAGGGTCAGGACTACGAGCAGTACTTC; CDR3 protein: CASRLQGQDYEQYF
J gene: TRBJ2-5; clone size: few; D gene: -; V gene: TRBV6-5; CDR3 DNA: TGTGCCAGCAGTTACTCTTACAACCAAGAGACCCAGTACTTC; CDR3 protein: CASSYSYNQETQYF
J gene: TRBJ2-5; clone size: many; D gene: TRBD2; V gene: TRBV12-3/TRBV12-4; CDR3 DNA: TGTGCCAGCAGTTCTACCTCACCGGGACTAGCGGGAGGGCGACAAGAGACCCAGTACTTC; CDR3 protein: CASSSTSPGLAGGRQETQYF
J gene: TRBJ2-1; clone size: many; D gene: -; V gene: TRBV7-3; CDR3 DNA: TGTGCCAGCAGCTCGGGGACTCCCGGGATCAATGAGCAGTTCTTC; CDR3 protein: CASSSGTPGINEQFF
J gene: TRBJ1-5; clone size: few; D gene: -; V gene: TRBV5-5; CDR3 DNA: TGTGCCAGCAGCTTGGTTGGCAATCAGCCCCAGCATTTT; CDR3 protein: CASSLVGNQPQHF
J gene: TRBJ2-3; clone size: -; D gene: TRBD2; V gene: TRBV5-1; CDR3 DNA: TGCGCCAGCAGTTCGGGACTAGCGGGAGGGGCCAATACGCAGTATTTT; CDR3 protein: CASSSGLAGGANTQYF
J gene: TRBJ2-7; clone size: few; D gene: -; V gene: TRBV10-3; CDR3 DNA: TGTGCCATCAGTGACAGGGACCTGACCTACGAGCAGTACTTC; CDR3 protein: CAISDRDLTYEQYF
J gene: TRBJ2-1; clone size: few; D gene: TRBD2; V gene: TRBV5-4; CDR3 DNA: TGTGCCAGCAGCCGGGGACTAGCGGGAGATGAGCAGTTCTTC; CDR3 protein: CASSRGLAGDEQFF
J gene: TRBJ2-7; clone size: many; D gene: TRBD2; V gene: TRBV6-1; CDR3 DNA: TGTGCCAGCAGGGCCGGGACTAGCGCCTACGAGCAGTACTTC; CDR3 protein: CASRAGTSAYEQYF
J gene: TRBJ2-7; clone size: many; D gene: TRBD1; V gene: TRBV6-2/TRBV6-3; CDR3 DNA: TGTGCCAGCAGACATAGGACAGGGGGTGAGCAGTACTTC; CDR3 protein: CASRHRTGGEQYF
J gene: TRBJ2-7; clone size: few; D gene: -; V gene: TRBV15; CDR3 DNA: TGTGCCACCAGCAGGGCCCGGGATTCCTACGAGCAGTACTTC; CDR3 protein: CATSRARDSYEQYF
J gene: TRBJ2-1; clone size: many; D gene: TRBD2; V gene: TRBV7-8; CDR3 DNA: TGTGCCAGCAGCGCCGAAGCGGGAGGGCCTAGGAATGAGCAGTTCTTC; CDR3 protein: CASSAEAGGPRNEQFF
J gene: TRBJ2-5; clone size: -; D gene: TRBD2; V gene: TRBV5-1; CDR3 DNA: TGCGCCAGCAGCGACCTCGCTCGGGGGGTGGGAGAGACCCAGTACTTC; CDR3 protein: CASSDLARGVGETQYF
J gene: TRBJ2-5; clone size: -; D gene: -; V gene: TRBV10-3; CDR3 DNA: TGTGCCATCAGTGAGTCGTTACAGGGAGTGATCGAGACCCAGTACTTC; CDR3 protein: CAISESLQGVIETQYF
J gene: TRBJ2-5; clone size: -; D gene: -; V gene: TRBV25-1; CDR3 DNA: TGTGCCAGCAGTGAAGTAGGGTATGACAAAGAGACCCAGTACTTC; CDR3 protein: CASSEVGYDKETQYF